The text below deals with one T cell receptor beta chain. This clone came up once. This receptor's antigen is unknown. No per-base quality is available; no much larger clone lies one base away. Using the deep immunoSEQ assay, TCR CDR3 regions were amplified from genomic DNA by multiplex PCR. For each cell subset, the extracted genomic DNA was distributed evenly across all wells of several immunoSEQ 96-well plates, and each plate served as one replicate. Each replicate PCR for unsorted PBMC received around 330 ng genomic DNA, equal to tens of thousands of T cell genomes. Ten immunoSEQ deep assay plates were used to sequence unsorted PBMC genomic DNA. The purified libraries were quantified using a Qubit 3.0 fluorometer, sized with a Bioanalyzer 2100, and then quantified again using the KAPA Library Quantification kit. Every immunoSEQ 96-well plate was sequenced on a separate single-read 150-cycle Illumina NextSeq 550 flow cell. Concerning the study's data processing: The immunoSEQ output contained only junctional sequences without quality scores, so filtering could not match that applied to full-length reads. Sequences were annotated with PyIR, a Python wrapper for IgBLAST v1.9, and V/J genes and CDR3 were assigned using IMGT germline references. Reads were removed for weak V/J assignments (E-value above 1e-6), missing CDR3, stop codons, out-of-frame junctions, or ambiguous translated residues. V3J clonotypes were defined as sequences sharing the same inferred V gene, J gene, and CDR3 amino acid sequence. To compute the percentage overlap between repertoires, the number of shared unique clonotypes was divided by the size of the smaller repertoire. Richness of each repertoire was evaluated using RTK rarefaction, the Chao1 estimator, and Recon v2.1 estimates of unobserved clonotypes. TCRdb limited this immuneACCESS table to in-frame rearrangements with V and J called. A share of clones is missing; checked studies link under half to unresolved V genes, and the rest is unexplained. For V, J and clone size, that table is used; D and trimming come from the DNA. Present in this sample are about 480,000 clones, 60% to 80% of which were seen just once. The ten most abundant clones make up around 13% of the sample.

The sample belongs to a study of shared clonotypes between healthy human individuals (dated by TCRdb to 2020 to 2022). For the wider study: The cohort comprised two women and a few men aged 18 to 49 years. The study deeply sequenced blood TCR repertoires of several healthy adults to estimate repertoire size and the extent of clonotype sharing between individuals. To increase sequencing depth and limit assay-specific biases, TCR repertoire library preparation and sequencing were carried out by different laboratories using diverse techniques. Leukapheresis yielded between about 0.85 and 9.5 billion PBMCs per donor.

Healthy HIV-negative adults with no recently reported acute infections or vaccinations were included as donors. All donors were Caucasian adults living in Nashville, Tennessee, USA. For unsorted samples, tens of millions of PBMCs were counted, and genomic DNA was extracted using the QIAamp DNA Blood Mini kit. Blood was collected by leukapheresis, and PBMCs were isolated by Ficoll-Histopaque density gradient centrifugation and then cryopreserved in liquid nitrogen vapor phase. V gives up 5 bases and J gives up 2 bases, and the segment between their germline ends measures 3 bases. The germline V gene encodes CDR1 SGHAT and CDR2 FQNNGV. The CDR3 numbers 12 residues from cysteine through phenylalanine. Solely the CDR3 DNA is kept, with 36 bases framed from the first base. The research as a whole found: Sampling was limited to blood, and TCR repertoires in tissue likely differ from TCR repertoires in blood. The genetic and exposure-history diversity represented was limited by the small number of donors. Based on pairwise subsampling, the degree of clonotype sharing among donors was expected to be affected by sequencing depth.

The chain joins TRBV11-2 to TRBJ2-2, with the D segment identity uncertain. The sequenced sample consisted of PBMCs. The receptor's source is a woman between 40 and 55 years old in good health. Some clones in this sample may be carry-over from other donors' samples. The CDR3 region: CASSPNTGELFF. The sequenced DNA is TGTGCCAGCAGCCCAAACACCGGGGAGCTGTTTTTT.